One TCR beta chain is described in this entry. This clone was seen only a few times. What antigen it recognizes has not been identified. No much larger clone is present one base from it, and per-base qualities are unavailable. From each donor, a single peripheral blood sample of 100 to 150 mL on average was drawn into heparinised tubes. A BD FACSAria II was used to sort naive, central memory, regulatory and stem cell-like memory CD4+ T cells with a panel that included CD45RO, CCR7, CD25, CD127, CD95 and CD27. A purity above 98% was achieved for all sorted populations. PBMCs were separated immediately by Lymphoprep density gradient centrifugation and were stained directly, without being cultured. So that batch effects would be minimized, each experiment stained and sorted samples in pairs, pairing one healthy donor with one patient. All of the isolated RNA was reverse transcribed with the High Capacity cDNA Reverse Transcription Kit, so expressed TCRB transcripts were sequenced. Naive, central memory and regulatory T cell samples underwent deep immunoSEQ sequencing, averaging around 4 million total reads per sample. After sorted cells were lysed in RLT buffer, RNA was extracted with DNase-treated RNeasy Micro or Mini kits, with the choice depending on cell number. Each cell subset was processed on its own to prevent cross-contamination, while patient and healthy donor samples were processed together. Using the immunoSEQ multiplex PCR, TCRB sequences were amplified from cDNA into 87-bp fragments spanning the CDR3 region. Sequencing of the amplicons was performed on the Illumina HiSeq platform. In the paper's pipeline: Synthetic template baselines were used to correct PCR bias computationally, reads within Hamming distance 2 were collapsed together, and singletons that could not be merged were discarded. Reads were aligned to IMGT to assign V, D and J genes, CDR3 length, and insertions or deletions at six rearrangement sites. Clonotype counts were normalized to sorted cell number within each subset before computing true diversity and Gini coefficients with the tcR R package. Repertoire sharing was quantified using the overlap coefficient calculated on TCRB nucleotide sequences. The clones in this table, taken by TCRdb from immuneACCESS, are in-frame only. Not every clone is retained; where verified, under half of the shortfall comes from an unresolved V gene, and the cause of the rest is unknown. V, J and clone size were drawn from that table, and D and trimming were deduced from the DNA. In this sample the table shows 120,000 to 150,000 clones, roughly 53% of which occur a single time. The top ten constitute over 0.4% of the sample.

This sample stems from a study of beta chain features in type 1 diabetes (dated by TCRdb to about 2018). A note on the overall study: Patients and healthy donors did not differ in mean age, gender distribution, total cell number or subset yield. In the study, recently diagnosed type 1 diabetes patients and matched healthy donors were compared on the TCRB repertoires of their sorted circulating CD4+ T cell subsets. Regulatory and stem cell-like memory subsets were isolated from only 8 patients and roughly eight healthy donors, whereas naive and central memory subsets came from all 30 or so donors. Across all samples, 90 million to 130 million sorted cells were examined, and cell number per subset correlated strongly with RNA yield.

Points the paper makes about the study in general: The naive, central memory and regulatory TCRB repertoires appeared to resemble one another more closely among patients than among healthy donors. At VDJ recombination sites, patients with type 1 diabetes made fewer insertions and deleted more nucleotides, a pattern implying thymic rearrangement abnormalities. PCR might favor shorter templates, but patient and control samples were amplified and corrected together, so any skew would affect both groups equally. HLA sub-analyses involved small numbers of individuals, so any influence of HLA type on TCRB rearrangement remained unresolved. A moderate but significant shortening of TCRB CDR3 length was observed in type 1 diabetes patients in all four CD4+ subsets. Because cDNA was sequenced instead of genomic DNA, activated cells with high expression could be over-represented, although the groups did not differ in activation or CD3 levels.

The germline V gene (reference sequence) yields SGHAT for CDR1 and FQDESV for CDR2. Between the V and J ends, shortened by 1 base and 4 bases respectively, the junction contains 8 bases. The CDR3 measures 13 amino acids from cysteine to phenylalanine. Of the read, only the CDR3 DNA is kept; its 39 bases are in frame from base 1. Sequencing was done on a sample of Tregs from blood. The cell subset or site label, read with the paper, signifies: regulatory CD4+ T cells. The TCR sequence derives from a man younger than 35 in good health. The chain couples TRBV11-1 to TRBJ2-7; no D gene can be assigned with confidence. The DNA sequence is TGTGCCAGCAGCTTAGACAGACCATACGAGCAGTACTTC. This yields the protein CASSLDRPYEQYF.